This is a list of T cell receptor beta chains from one sample in a study of CD8+ T cells in alopecia areata. Generated by immunoSEQ multiplex PCR, the TCRdb table keeps only in-frame clones and is missing some. The sample carries 150,000 to 200,000 clones, about three fifths recorded once. The specimen was CD4+ T cells sorted from blood, collected between weeks 47 and 50, from a patient treated with tofacitinib. These receptors came from a human donor with alopecia areata. Both conserved end residues are part of each CDR3. Each record gives: J gene, clone size, CDR3 length, D gene, V gene, CDR3 DNA, CDR3 protein. D genes are given only for firm matches. A clone size is listed for some rows: how often the clone was seen (once, few, many), or a class if it is expanded.

TRBJ1-1 . 13 . TRBV29-1 TGCAGCGGCCGGGCAGGCTTAAACACTGAAGCTTTCTTT CSGRAGLNTEAFF
TRBJ2-7 . 15 TRBD1 TRBV29-1 TGCAGCGTTAATGGACCTTGGACAGGGGGCGAAGAGCAGTACTTC CSVNGPWTGGEEQYF
TRBJ2-6 . 15 . TRBV9 TGTGCCAGCAGCGCACAGGGAGCTGGGGCCAACGTCCTGACTTTC CASSAQGAGANVLTF
TRBJ1-5 . 15 . TRBV30 TGTGCCTGGAGTGTACTAGGGGTGGGGAATCAGCCCCAGCATTTT CAWSVLGVGNQPQHF
TRBJ1-6 once 15 . TRBV27 TGTGCCAGCAGTTTGGGGGCAGGGAGAAATTCACCCCTCCACTTT CASSLGAGRNSPLHF
TRBJ2-1 . 11 . TRBV2 TGTGCCAGCAGTCGACACAATGAGCAGTTCTTC CASSRHNEQFF
TRBJ1-4 . 11 . TRBV30 TGTGCCTGGAGTCTCGCCGAAGTACTGTTTTTT CAWSLAEVLFF
TRBJ2-4 . 14 TRBD1 TRBV5-1 TGCGCCAGCACCCTGACAGGGAGCTCCGACATTCAGTACTTC CASTLTGSSDIQYF
TRBJ1-5 once 13 . TRBV11-2 TGTGCCAGCAGCTCTCGACAGAATCAGCCCCAGCATTTT CASSSRQNQPQHF
TRBJ1-1 . 16 . TRBV30 TGTGCCTGGAGTAGACGGTCGGTCGCAGGCGGCACTGAAGCTTTCTTT CAWSRRSVAGGTEAFF
TRBJ1-2 once 10 . TRBV30 TGTGCCGCGGGGACCTATGGCTACACCTTC CAAGTYGYTF
TRBJ2-6 . 12 . TRBV6-5 TGTGCCAGTAGCTCTGGGGCCAACGTCCTGACTTTC CASSSGANVLTF
TRBJ1-2 . 15 . TRBV7-9 TGTGCCAGCAGCCCTATTGGACCTTCGGCCTATGGCTACACCTTC CASSPIGPSAYGYTF
TRBJ1-1 . 11 . TRBV29-1 TGCAGCGTTGGTGGAACCTATGAAGCTTTCTTT CSVGGTYEAFF
TRBJ2-2 . 12 . TRBV30 TGTGCCTGGACTAGGAACACCGGGGAGCTGTTTTTT CAWTRNTGELFF
TRBJ2-7 . 14 TRBD1 TRBV2 TGTGCCAGCAGCCCCCGAGACAGGGGTTCCGAGCAGTACTTC CASSPRDRGSEQYF
TRBJ2-7 . 14 TRBD2 TRBV7-2 TGTGCCAGCAGCCCAACGGGGGGAAACTACGAGCAGTACTTC CASSPTGGNYEQYF
TRBJ2-1 . 15 TRBD2 TRBV30 TGTGCCTGGATGCGGCGGGGGGCCCGCTACAATGAGCAGTTCTTC CAWMRRGARYNEQFF
TRBJ2-3 few 13 . TRBV29-1 TGCAGCGTTGCAGCGGGTGGCACAGATACGCAGTATTTT CSVAAGGTDTQYF
TRBJ1-1 . 13 TRBD1 TRBV25-1 TGTGCCAGCAGTGAAGTTGCCAGGGGGTATTTTTTCTTT CASSEVARGYFFF
TRBJ2-7 . 13 . TRBV14 TGTGCCAGCAGCCATCTGGACAGCTACGAGCAGTACTTC CASSHLDSYEQYF
TRBJ1-2 few 17 TRBD1 TRBV4-3 TGCGCCAGCAGCCGGTCAGGGGGAACAGGGGCTAGCTATGGCTACACCTTC CASSRSGGTGASYGYTF
TRBJ1-1 . 14 . TRBV5-1 TGCGCCAGCAGCTTGACCGGGACCCACACTGAAGCTTTCTTT CASSLTGTHTEAFF
TRBJ2-3 . 14 . TRBV4-3 TGCGCCAGCAGCCAAGACCGGGGGCGAGATACGCAGTATTTT CASSQDRGRDTQYF
TRBJ2-1 . 18 TRBD2 TRBV11-2 TGTGCCAGCAGCTTATACCGAGCGGGGGGCCGCAGAGGGCATGAGCAGTTCTTC CASSLYRAGGRRGHEQFF
TRBJ2-3 . 14 . TRBV30 TGTGCCTGGAGTAGAACGGGGGGCCGGGATACGCAGTATTTT CAWSRTGGRDTQYF
TRBJ1-2 . 13 . TRBV4-1 TGCGCCAGCAGGACACCGACAGAAAAAGGCTACACCTTC CASRTPTEKGYTF
TRBJ1-2 . 15 TRBD1 TRBV4-3 TGCGCCAGCAGCCCTGGACAGGAGAGAAACTATGGCTACACCTTC CASSPGQERNYGYTF
TRBJ2-7 once 15 TRBD1 TRBV27 TGTGCCAGCAGTCTTTACAGGGGCGGGCAATACGAGCAGTACTTC CASSLYRGGQYEQYF
TRBJ2-5 . 15 . TRBV7-2 TGTGCCAGCAGCTTGGGGGGACGGGCACAAGAGACCCAGTACTTC CASSLGGRAQETQYF
TRBJ1-2 . 18 TRBD1 TRBV29-1 TGCAGCGTTGAAACTTTGACGCCGATTACAGGGGTTTTGACTGGCTACACCTTC CSVETLTPITGVLTGYTF
TRBJ1-6 . 18 . TRBV27 TGTGCCAGCAGTTTAGGAACTCTATTAGGCAGGGGAAATTCACCCCTCCACTTT CASSLGTLLGRGNSPLHF
TRBJ2-1 . 11 . TRBV30 TGTGCCTGGGGTCAGGGGCATGAGCAGTTCTTC CAWGQGHEQFF
TRBJ2-7 once 12 . TRBV2 TGTGCCAGCGAGGCTGCCGGTCTCGAGCAGTACTTC CASEAAGLEQYF
TRBJ2-3 . 15 . TRBV6-5 TGTGCCAGCAGTTACTCGGGGATAAGCACAGATACGCAGTATTTT CASSYSGISTDTQYF
TRBJ2-3 few 15 . TRBV7-2 TGTGCCAGCAGCTCGACCGGGATGGGCACAGATACGCAGTATTTT CASSSTGMGTDTQYF
TRBJ2-7 . 13 . TRBV5-1 TGCGCCAGCAGCCGCGGAAGGCAGCTCGAGCAGTACTTC CASSRGRQLEQYF
TRBJ1-5 few 13 TRBD1 TRBV29-1 TGCAGCGTGGGTGAGGGGGCGGATCAGCCCCAGCATTTT CSVGEGADQPQHF
TRBJ2-7 . 13 . TRBV30 TGTGCCTGGAGGCGTCAGGGCTCCTACGAGCAGTACTTC CAWRRQGSYEQYF
TRBJ1-6 . 13 . TRBV30 TGTGCCTGGGGACGGGATTATAATTCACCCCTCCACTTT CAWGRDYNSPLHF
TRBJ2-7 few 13 TRBD1 TRBV7-9 TGTGCCAGCCGTCGGGACAGTACCTACGAGCAGTACTTC CASRRDSTYEQYF
TRBJ1-2 . 15 TRBD1 TRBV2 TGTGCCAGCAGTGCCCCCGACAGGGGTTACTATGGCTACACCTTC CASSAPDRGYYGYTF
TRBJ1-6 . 16 . TRBV7-2 TGTGCCAGCAGCCCAGGGGAGGGGGCCTATAATTCACCCCTCCACTTT CASSPGEGAYNSPLHF
TRBJ2-3 . 16 TRBD2 TRBV9 TGTGCCAGCAGCGTTTCTAGCGGGTATAGCACAGATACGCAGTATTTT CASSVSSGYSTDTQYF